This T cell receptor beta chain is drawn from a study of STAT5B mutations in CD4+ large granular lymphocyte leukemia (dated by TCRdb to the early 2020s). Looking at the study overall: Among the healthy controls, the CDR3 'QG' motif was associated with a particular HLA allele. Flow cytometry on FACSCanto II or FACSVerse showed that the purified fractions were more than 95% pure among lymphocytes. The study compared the TCRbeta repertoires of patients with CD4+ T-cell large granular lymphocyte leukemia against the TCRbeta repertoires of healthy blood donors.

Study-wide findings and limitations: CD4-sorted patient repertoires appeared more clonal than healthy CD4+ repertoires, and this difference persisted after removing the putative leukemic clones. Main leukemic clonotypes were private to each patient, although around 25% of the main leukemic clonotypes were found at low frequency in the non-leukemic repertoires of other patients. Enrichment of TRBV06-family usage was observed among the top patient clones (8/27) relative to healthy controls (2/35). Data were not HLA-matched; higher clonality in CD4+ versus CD8+ T-LGLL could reflect the relatively small sample size.

The healthy control group was made up of 30 to 45 blood donors, and the Finnish Red Cross blood service supplied their buffy coats. All TCR-sequenced material derived from peripheral blood: patient blood samples and healthy donor buffy coats. Peripheral blood mononuclear cells were isolated by Ficoll-Hypaque gradient centrifugation. CD4+ cells were magnetically purified from the buffy coats of healthy controls. Genomic DNA was extracted using the Gentra Puregene Cell and Tissue kit, and a Qubit 2.0 fluorometer was used to quantify it. The immunoSEQ assay at survey resolution was applied to genomic DNA for sequencing of TCRbeta rearrangements. For the original study's pipeline: In the TCR sequencing data, the smallest productive clonotype frequency that could be detected was 2.59 x 10-5. Only productive TCRbeta rearrangements, defined as complete and in-frame sequences, were included in the analyses. The clonality of each sample was calculated as Simpson clonality in the immunoSEQ Analyzer version 3.0. Based on frequency, clones were grouped as very rare, small, medium, large (1-20%) or hyperexpanded (>20%). Generation probabilities were estimated with OLGA 1.2.3, V-gene circos plots were made with VDJtools, specificities were looked up in VDJdb, and CDR3 motifs were identified with GLIPH. TCRdb took over this immuneACCESS table, retaining in-frame rearrangements with V and J assigned. Such tables are incomplete; in checked studies, under half of the missing clones stem from an unresolved V gene, and the remainder is unexplained. V and J calls plus clone size are reproduced from that table; the DNA served to infer D and trimming. For this sample the table gives approximately 32,000 clones, of which about 91% were detected only once. About 0.91% of the sample belongs to the ten largest clones.

V loses 2 bases, J loses 3 bases, and the germline ends lie 7 bases apart. In the germline V gene (reference sequence), CDR1 corresponds to GTSNPN and CDR2 to SVGIG. From its cysteine to its phenylalanine, the CDR3 spans 12 amino acids. Only the CDR3 DNA stays, 36 bases, in frame from base 1. The table lists this clone with a count of one. Its antigen is unknown. The input lacks base qualities; no much larger clone sits a single base away. The clonotype originates from a human donor in good health. The chain employs TRBV30 and TRBJ1-1, with the D gene too uncertain to name. Sample: CD4+ T cells from blood buffy coats. The CDR3 protein is CAWSRMYTEAFF. The nucleotides read TGTGCCTGGAGTAGGATGTACACTGAAGCTTTCTTT.